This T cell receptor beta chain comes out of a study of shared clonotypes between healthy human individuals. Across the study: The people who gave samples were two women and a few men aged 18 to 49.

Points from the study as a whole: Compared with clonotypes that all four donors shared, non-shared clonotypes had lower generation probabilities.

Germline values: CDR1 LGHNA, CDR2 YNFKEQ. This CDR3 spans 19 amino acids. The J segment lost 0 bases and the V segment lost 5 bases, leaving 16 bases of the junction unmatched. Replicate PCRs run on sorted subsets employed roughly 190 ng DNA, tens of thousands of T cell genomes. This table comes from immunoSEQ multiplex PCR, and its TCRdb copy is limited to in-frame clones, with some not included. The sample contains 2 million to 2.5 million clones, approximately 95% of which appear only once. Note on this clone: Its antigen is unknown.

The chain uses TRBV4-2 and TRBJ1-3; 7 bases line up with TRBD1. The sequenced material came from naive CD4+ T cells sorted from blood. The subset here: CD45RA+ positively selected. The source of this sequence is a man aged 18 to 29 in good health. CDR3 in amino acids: CASSYDPTEGASSGNTIYF. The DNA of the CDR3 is TGTGCCAGCAGCTATGACCCGACGGAGGGGGCGAGCTCTGGAAACACCATATATTTT.